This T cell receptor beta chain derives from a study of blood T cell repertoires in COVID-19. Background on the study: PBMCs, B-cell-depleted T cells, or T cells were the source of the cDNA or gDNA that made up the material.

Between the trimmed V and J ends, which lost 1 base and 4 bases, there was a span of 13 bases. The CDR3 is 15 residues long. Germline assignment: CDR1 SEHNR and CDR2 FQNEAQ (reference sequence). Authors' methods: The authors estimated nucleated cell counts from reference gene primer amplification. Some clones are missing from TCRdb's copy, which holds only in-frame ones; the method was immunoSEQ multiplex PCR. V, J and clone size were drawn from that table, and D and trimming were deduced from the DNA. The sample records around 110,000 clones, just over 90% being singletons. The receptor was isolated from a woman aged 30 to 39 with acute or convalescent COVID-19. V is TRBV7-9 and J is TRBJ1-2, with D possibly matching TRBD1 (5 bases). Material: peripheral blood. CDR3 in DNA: TGTGCCAGCAGCTTAGTCGGGGGGATAGGCTATGGCTACACCTTC. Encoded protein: CASSLVGGIGYGYTF.